This passage covers 13 T cell receptor beta chains from one sample sequenced in a study of T cell clonotyping in hematopoietic cell transplantation. The time point was: recipient sample about 28 days before transplant, after cytoreduction. TCRdb keeps only in-frame clones here, not all; method: immunoSEQ multiplex PCR. Among tens of thousands of clones listed, roughly three quarters were seen once. The source was peripheral blood mononuclear cells, collected before stem cell transplant. These receptor sequences come from a man aged 45-60 years with myelodysplastic syndrome. Some clones in this sample may be carry-over from other donors' samples.

The V gene is TRBV7-2, the J gene TRBJ1-2; D unresolved. Germline lookup yields CDR1 SGHTA and CDR2 FQGNSA. V lost 2 bases to trimming and J lost 7 bases, with 11 bases between them. The CDR3 is made up of 13 amino acids. CDR3 nucleotides: TGTGCCAGCAGCTTAAAAGGTTCTGGTGGCTACACCTTC. Translation: CASSLKGSGGYTF. Based on the CDR3 plus reference TRBV7-2 and TRBJ1-2, the full variable domain is GAGVSQSPSNKVTEKGKDVELRCDPISGHTALYWYRQSLGQGLEFLIYFQGNSAPDKSGLPSDRFSAERTGGSVSTLTIQRTQQEDSAVYLCASSLKGSGGYTFGSGTRLTVV.

V gene TRBV6-1 combines with J gene TRBJ2-1; D remains ambiguous. CDR3 length equals 14 residues. Trimming shortened V by 4 bases and J by 3 bases, and 10 bases separated the two germline ends. CDR1 and CDR2 from the germline V gene are MNHNS and SASEGT. The CDR3: CASSGQDFYNEQFF. DNA of the CDR3: TGTGCCAGCAGTGGGCAGGATTTCTACAATGAGCAGTTCTTC.

In its sample, this clone was seen once. The chain carries TRBV29-1 and TRBJ2-1; 8 bases align to TRBD1. Germline CDR1 and CDR2: SQVTM and ANQGSEA. Germline trimming cut 3 bases from V and 8 bases from J; bases unmatched to any gene: 12. This CDR3 has 15 amino acids. The CDR3, as DNA: TGCAGCGTTGAGGTCCCGGGACAGGTGTCCGATGAGCAGTTCTTC. As protein: CSVEVPGQVSDEQFF.

This clone was recorded once. This sequence joins TRBV7-2 and TRBJ2-5; TRBD1 or TRBD2 may be the D gene (5 bases each). Trimming left V 5 bases short and J 4 bases short, with 17 bases between. Germline V gene sequence: CDR1 SGHTA, CDR2 FQGNSA. This CDR3 is 15 amino acids long. For the CDR3, the DNA is TGTGCCAGCAGCGTACCCGGACGGGGCGGAGAGACCCAGTACTTC. This codes for CASSVPGRGGETQYF.

The chain joins TRBV7-9 to TRBJ1-5, with a tentative D call TRBD1 (6 bases). The V gene lost 0 bases and the J gene lost 4 bases, with 16 bases spanning the gap. There are 17 residues in the CDR3. Per germline, CDR1 SEHNR and CDR2 FQNEAQ (reference sequence). DNA of the CDR3: TGTGCCAGCAGCTTAGCGGGGGGGCAGACCGAAAATCAGCCCCAGCATTTT. It encodes CASSLAGGQTENQPQHF.

This sequence joins TRBV27 and TRBJ2-7; the match to TRBD2 covers 7 bases. V was clipped by 3 bases and J by 6 bases; unmatched bases: 14. The CDR3 sequence is 16 residues long. Per the germline V gene, CDR1 is MNHEY and CDR2 is SMNVEV (reference sequence). The CDR3 coding sequence is TGTGCCAGCAGTTTTGTTAGAAGGGGCGGGAGAGCCGAGCAGTACTTC. This sequence encodes CASSFVRRGGRAEQYF.

This rearrangement joins TRBV30 to TRBJ1-4; no reliable D call. Looked up from germline, CDR1 is GTSNPN and CDR2 is SVGIG (reference sequence). The ends were cut back, 3 bases at V and 6 bases at J, with 8 bases in the middle. The CDR3 extends over 12 amino acids. This chain's CDR3 is CAWSILDEKLFF. The CDR3 nucleotides are TGTGCCTGGAGCATCCTCGATGAAAAACTGTTTTTT. The whole variable domain, filled in from reference TRBV30 and TRBJ1-4, reads SQTIHQWPATLVQPVGSPLSLECTVEGTSNPNLYWYRQAAGRGLQLLFYSVGIGQISSEVPQNLSASRPQDRQFILSSKKLLLSDSGFYLCAWSILDEKLFFGSGTQLSVL.

Note on this clone: The same CDR3 can be traced to other DNA sequences in this sample. V usage is TRBV28 and J usage is TRBJ2-7, with D possibly being TRBD2 (5 bases). V dropped 2 bases and J dropped 4 bases, with 6 bases sitting between them. The germline V gene has CDR1 MDHEN and CDR2 SYDVKM. This CDR3 is built from 12 residues. The CDR3 is CASSLEGYEQYF. The CDR3 DNA reads TGTGCCAGCAGTTTAGAGGGTTACGAGCAGTACTTC.

The V call is TRBV6-5, the J call TRBJ1-5; no clear D gene. Trimming cost V 0 bases and J 11 bases, with 11 bases left between them. CDR3 length: 13 amino acids. The germline gives CDR1 MNHEY, CDR2 SVGAGI. CDR3 loop: CASSYSARSAQHF. DNA of the CDR3: TGTGCCAGCAGTTACTCTGCCCGTTCGGCCCAGCATTTT.

This clone is medium-sized within its sample. The rearrangement joins TRBV2 to TRBJ2-7; 8 bases fit TRBD2. Trimming removed 8 bases from V and 6 bases from J; junction bases left unmatched: 9. The CDR3 covers 13 residues. CDR1 is SNHLY, CDR2 FYNNEI, per germline. For the CDR3, the DNA is TGTGCCAGCTCGAGCGGGAGCTCGGTCGAGCAGTACTTC. Protein sequence: CASSSGSSVEQYF. Full variable domain (missing parts from reference TRBV2 and TRBJ2-7): EPEVTQTPSHQVTQMGQEVILRCVPISNHLYFYWYRQILGQKVEFLVSFYNNEISEKSEIFDDQFSVERPDGSNFTLKIRSTKLEDSAMYFCASSSGSSVEQYFGPGTRLTVT.

The chain is built from TRBV7-2 and TRBJ2-2; 11 nucleotides line up with TRBD2. V shed 1 base, J shed 2 bases, and the junction held 6 bases outside the gene matches. CDR1 and CDR2 from the germline V gene are SGHTA and FQGNSA. The CDR3 runs to 18 residues. For the CDR3, the DNA is TGTGCCAGCAGCTTAGTGGCTAGCGGGGGGCTAAACACCGGGGAGCTGTTTTTT. Protein sequence: CASSLVASGGLNTGELFF. Together with reference TRBV7-2 and TRBJ2-2, the CDR3 gives the full variable domain: GAGVSQSPSNKVTEKGKDVELRCDPISGHTALYWYRQSLGQGLEFLIYFQGNSAPDKSGLPSDRFSAERTGGSVSTLTIQRTQQEDSAVYLCASSLVASGGLNTGELFFGEGSRLTVL.

Written as DNA, the CDR3 is TGTGCCAGCAGGCCAGCACAAGCGGGGGGGCTGGAGACCCAGTACTTC. Its translation: CASRPAQAGGLETQYF. The V gene is TRBV25-1, the J gene TRBJ2-5, with 10 bases identical to TRBD2. The trim removed 6 bases at V and 5 bases at J, leaving 12 bases unmatched. This CDR3 spans 16 amino acids. Germline CDR1 reads MGHDK; CDR2 reads SYGVNS.

This clone was found a few times. A junction boundary mismatches the germline segment, possibly from a read error. The V and J genes are TRBV7-8 and TRBJ2-7, with 7 bases identical to TRBD1. The CDR3 extends over 14 amino acids. Germline V lookup: CDR1 SGHVS, CDR2 FQNEAQ. The CDR3 here is CASSLGTASFEQYF. The CDR3 nucleotides are TGTGCCAGCAGCCTTGGGACAGCCTCCTTCGAGCAGTACTTC.